The T cell receptor beta chain under discussion was sequenced for a study of identical twins. A universal primer site came from template switching; cDNA carried unique molecular identifiers. TCRdb re-called the 5' RACE reads with MiXCR, one entry per CDR3 protein. The table shows about 250,000 distinct CDR3 sequences, with 7.5% occurring only once. The same sample was also studied in work on yellow fever vaccine responses in identical twins.

The specimen was CD8+ T cells sorted from blood. This sequence originates from a woman aged 18-30 years in good health.

The CDR3 DNA sequence: TGTGCCAGCAGCCAAGCGGACAGGGGAGATTCACCCCTCCACTTT. Amino acids: CASSQADRGDSPLHF. The rearrangement links TRBV3-1 to TRBJ1-6, with TRBD1 identical over 9 bases. In germline, CDR1 is LGHDT, CDR2 YNNKEL (reference sequence). With V trimmed by 1 base and J by 8 bases, 3 bases remained unmatched. The CDR3 extends over 15 amino acids.